The subject of this entry is one TCR beta chain. This clone was picked up one time. The antigen it binds to is not known. No base qualities exist here, and no much larger clone lies one base off it. Its CDR3 holds 14 amino acids, cysteine through phenylalanine. The read is trimmed to its CDR3 DNA, 42 bases read in frame from base 1. From the germline V gene, CDR1 is MDHEN and CDR2 is SYDVKM. For this chain, trimming is 6 bases at the V end and 6 bases at the J end, and the number of junction bases without a gene match is 7. The data derive from a study of OX40 agonist ivuxolimab in advanced cancers. As for the study more broadly: Ivuxolimab was a fully human IgG2 agonistic monoclonal antibody targeting the costimulatory receptor OX40 (CD134). Intravenous ivuxolimab was administered to patients every 2 weeks at six dose levels: 0.01, 0.1, 0.3, 1.5, 3 and 10 mg/kg. Of the approximately 54 patients in dose escalation, about 20 had hepatocellular carcinoma, approximately 15 had melanoma, 9 had renal cell carcinoma and 9 had head and neck cancer. In the dose-escalation cohort, roughly 80% of patients were male, and the mean age was approximately 60 years, with a range of 23 to 79. Patients were allowed to have had prior anti-PD-1, anti-PD-L1 or anti-CTLA-4 therapy, and approximately 40% of the dose-escalation patients had been treated with checkpoint inhibitors. Three dose-escalation patients achieved partial responses, one with hepatocellular carcinoma and two with cutaneous melanoma. Peripheral TCRbeta sequencing aimed to test whether ivuxolimab altered TCR sequence diversity and caused clonal T-cell expansion. The paper reports the monotherapy dose-escalation portion (N of about 47 patients) of the phase I ivuxolimab trial.

Overall results and qualifications from the work: Low levels of normalized T-cell clonal expansion were also shown by some nonresponding patients. In the 0.1-3.0 mg/kg groups, partial responders had among the lowest normalized peripheral clonal expansion, particularly in CD8+ T cells. On average, CD8+ T cells showed more expanded clones than CD4+ T cells after ivuxolimab. At doses from 0.1 to 3.0 mg/kg, clonal expansion was seen in both CD4+ and CD8+ blood T cells between baseline and week 6. Antigen specificity was not determined for the clonally expanded peripheral T cells.

The trial excluded patients who had a history of autoimmune disease or who were on systemic immunosuppression. Peripheral blood for TCR sequencing was drawn from every dose cohort at baseline, at cycle 4 day 1 and at cycle 7 day 1. Samples came from an open-label, multicenter, first-in-human phase I dose-escalation trial of ivuxolimab. Adults with locally advanced or metastatic melanoma, renal cell, hepatocellular, or head and neck squamous cell carcinoma were enrolled in the trial. Before TCR sequencing, CD4+ T cells and CD8+ T cells from peripheral blood were sorted into separate populations. To sequence the TCRbeta CDR3 region, genomic DNA was isolated from the sorted cells. The immunoSEQ Assay was used for sequencing of TCRbeta CDR3 regions. The table comes from immuneACCESS by way of TCRdb, which keeps in-frame sequences with V and J called. Part of the clones is missing from these tables; in studies checked, under half for an unresolved V gene and the rest for unknown reasons. For this sample the table gives more than 65,000 clones, of which roughly 89% were detected only once. Roughly a tenth of the sample belongs to the ten largest clones.

Material: CD4+ or CD8+ T cells sorted from blood, obtained in a trial of the OX40 agonist ivuxolimab. The sequence came from an adult with an advanced solid tumor such as melanoma, head and neck, liver or kidney cancer. The chain links TRBV28 with TRBJ1-4; 7 junctional bases match TRBD1. The CDR3 region has the sequence CASSYRGSYEKLFF. The DNA sequence is as follows: TGTGCCAGCAGCTACAGGGGAAGTTATGAAAAACTGTTTTTT.